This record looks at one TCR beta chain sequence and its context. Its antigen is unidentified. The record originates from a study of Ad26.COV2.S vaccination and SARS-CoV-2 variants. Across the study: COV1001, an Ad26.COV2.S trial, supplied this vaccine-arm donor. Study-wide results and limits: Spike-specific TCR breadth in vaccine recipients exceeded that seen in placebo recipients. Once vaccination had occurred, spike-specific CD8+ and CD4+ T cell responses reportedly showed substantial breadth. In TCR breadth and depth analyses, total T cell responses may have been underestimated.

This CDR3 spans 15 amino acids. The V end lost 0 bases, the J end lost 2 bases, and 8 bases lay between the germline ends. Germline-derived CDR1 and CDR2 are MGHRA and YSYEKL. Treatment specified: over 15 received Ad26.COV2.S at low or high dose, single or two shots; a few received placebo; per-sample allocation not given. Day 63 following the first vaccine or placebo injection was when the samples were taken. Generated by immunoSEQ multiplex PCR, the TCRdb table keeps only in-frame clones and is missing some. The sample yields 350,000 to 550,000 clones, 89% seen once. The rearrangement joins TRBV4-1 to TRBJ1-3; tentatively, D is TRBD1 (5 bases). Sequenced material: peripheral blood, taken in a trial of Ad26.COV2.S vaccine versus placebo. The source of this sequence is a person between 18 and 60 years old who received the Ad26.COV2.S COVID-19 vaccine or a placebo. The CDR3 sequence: CASSQDRRAGNTIYF. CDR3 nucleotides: TGCGCCAGCAGCCAAGACCGCAGGGCTGGAAACACCATATATTTT.